The sequence of this T cell receptor beta chain was determined in a study of T-cell memory formation after mild COVID-19. The study, taken as a whole, reports: Clones that contracted from day 15 to 85 were balanced CD4/CD8, while later expanders leaned CD4+. Second-wave clones with a day 37 peak had unconfirmed SARS-CoV-2 specificity. Within pre-infection memory, some responding clones were found, suggesting cross-reactive memory joined.

Worth noting for this clonotype: The antigen remains unidentified.

TCRdb independently ran MiXCR on the 5' RACE reads; one entry per CDR3 protein. The table has 150,000 to 200,000 distinct CDR3 sequences, 9.5% to 13% seen once. CDR3 size: 14 residues. Trimming shortened V by 1 base and J by 2 bases, and 6 bases separated the two germline ends. In germline, CDR1 is LGHNA, CDR2 YSLEER. The chain has TRBV4-3 and TRBJ2-1; D is uncertain. Source material: PBMCs or a T cell subset sorted from them (not recorded which). This receptor was identified in a young man who had mild COVID-19 (a few samples of this study predate the infection). Cell type and time point are not known. The CDR3 region has the DNA TGCGCCAGCAGCCAAGTTCACCCCTACAATGAGCAGTTCTTC. This encodes CASSQVHPYNEQFF.